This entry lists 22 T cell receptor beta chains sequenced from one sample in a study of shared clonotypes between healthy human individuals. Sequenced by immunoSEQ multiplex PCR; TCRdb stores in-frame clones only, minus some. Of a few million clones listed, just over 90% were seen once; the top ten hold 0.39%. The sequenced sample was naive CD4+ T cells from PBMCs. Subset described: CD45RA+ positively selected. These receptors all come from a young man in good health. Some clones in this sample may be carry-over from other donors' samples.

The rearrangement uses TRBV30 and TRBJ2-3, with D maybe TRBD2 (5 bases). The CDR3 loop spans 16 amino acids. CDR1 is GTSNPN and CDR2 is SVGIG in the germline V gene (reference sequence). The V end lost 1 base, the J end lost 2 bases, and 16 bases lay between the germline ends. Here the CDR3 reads CAWSELPGLYTDTQYF. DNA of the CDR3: TGTGCCTGGAGTGAGCTCCCTGGACTTTACACAGATACGCAGTATTTT.

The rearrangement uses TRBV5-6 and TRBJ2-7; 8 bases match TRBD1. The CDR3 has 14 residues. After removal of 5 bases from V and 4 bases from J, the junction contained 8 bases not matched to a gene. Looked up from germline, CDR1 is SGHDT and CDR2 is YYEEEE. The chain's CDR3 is CASSKRTGWYEQYF. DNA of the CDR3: TGTGCCAGCAGTAAGCGGACAGGGTGGTACGAGCAGTACTTC.

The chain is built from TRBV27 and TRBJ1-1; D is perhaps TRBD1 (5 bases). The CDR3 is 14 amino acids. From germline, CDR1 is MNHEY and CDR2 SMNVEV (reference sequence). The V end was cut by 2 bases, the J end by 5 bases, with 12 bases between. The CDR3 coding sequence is TGTGCCAGCAGTTTAGAAACAGGTGGGACTGAAGCTTTCTTT. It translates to CASSLETGGTEAFF.

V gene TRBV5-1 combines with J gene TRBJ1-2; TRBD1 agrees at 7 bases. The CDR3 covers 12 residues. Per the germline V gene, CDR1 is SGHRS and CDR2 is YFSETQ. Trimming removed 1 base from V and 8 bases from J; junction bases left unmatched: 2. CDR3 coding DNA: TGCGCCAGCAGCTTGACAGGGGCCGGCTACACCTTC. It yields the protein CASSLTGAGYTF.

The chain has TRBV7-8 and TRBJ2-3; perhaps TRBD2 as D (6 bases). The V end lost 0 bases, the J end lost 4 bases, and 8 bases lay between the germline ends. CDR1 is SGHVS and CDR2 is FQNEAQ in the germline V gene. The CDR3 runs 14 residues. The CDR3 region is CASSLAAGSDTQYF. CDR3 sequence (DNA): TGTGCCAGCAGCTTAGCGGCGGGGTCAGATACGCAGTATTTT.

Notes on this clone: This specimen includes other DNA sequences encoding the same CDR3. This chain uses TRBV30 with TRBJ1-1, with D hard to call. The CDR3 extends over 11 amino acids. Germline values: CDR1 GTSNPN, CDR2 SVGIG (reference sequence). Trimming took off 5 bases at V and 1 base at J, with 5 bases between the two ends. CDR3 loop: CAWSKNTEAFF. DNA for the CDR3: TGTGCCTGGTCAAAGAACACTGAAGCTTTCTTT. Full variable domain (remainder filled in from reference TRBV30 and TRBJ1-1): SQTIHQWPATLVQPVGSPLSLECTVEGTSNPNLYWYRQAAGRGLQLLFYSVGIGQISSEVPQNLSASRPQDRQFILSSKKLLLSDSGFYLCAWSKNTEAFFGQGTRLTVV.

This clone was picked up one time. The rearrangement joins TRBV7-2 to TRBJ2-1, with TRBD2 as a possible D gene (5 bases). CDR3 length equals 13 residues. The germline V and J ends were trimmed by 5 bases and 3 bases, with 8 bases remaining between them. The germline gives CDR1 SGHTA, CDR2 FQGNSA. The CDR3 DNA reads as TGTGCCAGCAGCGTTAGCGACTACAATGAGCAGTTCTTC. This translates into CASSVSDYNEQFF.

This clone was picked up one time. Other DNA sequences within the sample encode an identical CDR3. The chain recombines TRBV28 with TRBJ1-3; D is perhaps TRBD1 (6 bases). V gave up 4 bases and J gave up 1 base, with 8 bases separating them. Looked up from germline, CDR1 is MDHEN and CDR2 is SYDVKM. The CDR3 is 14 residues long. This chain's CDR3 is CASSSQGSGNTIYF. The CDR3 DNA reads TGTGCCAGCAGTTCTCAGGGGTCTGGAAACACCATATATTTT.

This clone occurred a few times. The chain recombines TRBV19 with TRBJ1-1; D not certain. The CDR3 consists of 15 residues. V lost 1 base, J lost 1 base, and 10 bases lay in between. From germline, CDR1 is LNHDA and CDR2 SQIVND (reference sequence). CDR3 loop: CASSIVPGSNTEAFF. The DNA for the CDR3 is TGTGCCAGTAGTATAGTGCCAGGCTCGAACACTGAAGCTTTCTTT.

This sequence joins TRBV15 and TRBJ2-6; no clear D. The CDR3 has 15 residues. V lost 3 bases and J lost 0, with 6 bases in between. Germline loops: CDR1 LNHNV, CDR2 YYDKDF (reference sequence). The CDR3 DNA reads TGTGCCACCAGCAGCGGGCGCTCTGGGGCCAACGTCCTGACTTTC. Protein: CATSSGRSGANVLTF.

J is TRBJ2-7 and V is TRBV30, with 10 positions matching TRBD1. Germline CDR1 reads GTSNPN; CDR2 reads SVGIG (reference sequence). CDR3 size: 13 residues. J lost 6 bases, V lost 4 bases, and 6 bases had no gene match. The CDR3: CAWTQTGGGEQYF. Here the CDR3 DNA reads TGTGCCTGGACCCAGACAGGGGGCGGCGAGCAGTACTTC.

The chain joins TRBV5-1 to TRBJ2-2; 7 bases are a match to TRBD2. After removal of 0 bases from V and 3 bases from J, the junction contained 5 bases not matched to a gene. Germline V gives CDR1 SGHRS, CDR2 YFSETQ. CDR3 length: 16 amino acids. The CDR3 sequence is CASSLAREPYTGELFF. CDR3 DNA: TGCGCCAGCAGCTTGGCGCGGGAGCCTTACACCGGGGAGCTGTTTTTT.

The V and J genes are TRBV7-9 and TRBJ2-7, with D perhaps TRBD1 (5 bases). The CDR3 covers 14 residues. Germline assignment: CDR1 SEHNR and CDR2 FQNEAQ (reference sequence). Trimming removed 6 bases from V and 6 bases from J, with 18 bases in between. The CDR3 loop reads CASSRHQGTSEQYF. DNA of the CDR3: TGTGCCAGCAGTCGACATCAGGGCACCAGCGAGCAGTACTTC.

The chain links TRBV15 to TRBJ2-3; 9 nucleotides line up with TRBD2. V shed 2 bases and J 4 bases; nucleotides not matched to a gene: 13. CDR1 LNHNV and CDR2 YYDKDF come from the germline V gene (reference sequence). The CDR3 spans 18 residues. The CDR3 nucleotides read TGTGCCACCAGCAGACAGACACCGGGACTAGCTGGCCCAGATACGCAGTATTTT. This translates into CATSRQTPGLAGPDTQYF.

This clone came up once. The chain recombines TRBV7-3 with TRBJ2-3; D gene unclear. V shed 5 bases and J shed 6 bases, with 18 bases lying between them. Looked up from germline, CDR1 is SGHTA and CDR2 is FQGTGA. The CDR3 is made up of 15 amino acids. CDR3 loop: CASSPSAHEGDTQYF. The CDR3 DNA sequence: TGTGCCAGCAGCCCCTCGGCCCACGAAGGGGATACGCAGTATTTT.

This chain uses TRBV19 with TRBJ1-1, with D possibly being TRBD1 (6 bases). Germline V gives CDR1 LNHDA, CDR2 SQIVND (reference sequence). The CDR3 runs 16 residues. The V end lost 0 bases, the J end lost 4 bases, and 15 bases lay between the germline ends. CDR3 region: CASSIDRPGVGTEAFF. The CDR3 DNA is TGTGCCAGTAGTATAGATCGGCCAGGGGTGGGCACTGAAGCTTTCTTT.

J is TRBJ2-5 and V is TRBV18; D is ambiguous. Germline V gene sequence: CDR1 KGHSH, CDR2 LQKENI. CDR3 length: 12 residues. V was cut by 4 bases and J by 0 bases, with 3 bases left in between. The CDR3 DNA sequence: TGTGCCAGCTCACAGGACCAAGAGACCCAGTACTTC. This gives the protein CASSQDQETQYF.

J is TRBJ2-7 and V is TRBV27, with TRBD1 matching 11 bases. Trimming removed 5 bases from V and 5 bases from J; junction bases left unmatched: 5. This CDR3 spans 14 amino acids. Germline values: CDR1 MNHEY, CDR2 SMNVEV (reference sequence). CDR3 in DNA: TGTGCCAGCAGTGCCCGGGACAGGGGGGACGAGCAGTACTTC. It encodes CASSARDRGDEQYF.

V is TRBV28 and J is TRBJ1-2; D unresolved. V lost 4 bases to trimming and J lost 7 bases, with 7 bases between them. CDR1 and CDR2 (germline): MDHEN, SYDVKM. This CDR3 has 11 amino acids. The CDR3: CASSWRGGYTF. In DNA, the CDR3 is TGTGCCAGCAGTTGGCGGGGTGGCTACACCTTC.

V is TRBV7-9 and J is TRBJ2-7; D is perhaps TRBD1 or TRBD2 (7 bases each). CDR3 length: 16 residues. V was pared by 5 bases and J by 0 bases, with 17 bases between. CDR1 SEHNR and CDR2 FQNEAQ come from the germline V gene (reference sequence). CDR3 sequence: CASSPRGTEPSYEQYF. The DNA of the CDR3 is TGTGCCAGCAGCCCGCGGGGGACAGAACCCTCCTACGAGCAGTACTTC.

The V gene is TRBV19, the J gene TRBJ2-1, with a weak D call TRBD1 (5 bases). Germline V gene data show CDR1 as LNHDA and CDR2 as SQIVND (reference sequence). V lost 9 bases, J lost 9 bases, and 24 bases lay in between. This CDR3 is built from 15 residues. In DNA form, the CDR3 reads TGTGCCAGCATTGACAGACCATCCAGTTTTGGTGAGCAGTTCTTC. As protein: CASIDRPSSFGEQFF.

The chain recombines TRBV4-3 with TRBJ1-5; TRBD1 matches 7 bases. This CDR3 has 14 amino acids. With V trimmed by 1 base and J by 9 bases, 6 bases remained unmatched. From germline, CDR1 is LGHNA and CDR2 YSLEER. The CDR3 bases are TGCGCCAGCAGCCAAGGACAGGGTAGGGGGCCCCAGCATTTT. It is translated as CASSQGQGRGPQHF.